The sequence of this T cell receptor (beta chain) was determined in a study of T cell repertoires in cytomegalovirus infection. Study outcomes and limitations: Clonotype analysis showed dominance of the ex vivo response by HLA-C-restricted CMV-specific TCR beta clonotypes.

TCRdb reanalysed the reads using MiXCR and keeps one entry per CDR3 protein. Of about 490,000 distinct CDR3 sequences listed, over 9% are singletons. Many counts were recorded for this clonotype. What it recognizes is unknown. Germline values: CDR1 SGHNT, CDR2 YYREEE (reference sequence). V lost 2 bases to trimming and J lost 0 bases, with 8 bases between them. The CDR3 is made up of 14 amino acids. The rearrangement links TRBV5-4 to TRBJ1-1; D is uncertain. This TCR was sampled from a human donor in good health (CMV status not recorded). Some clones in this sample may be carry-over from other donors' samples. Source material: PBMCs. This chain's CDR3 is CASSLGRLNTEAFF. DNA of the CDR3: TGTGCCAGCAGCTTAGGCAGGCTGAACACTGAAGCTTTCTTT.